The entry below gives a single TCR beta chain sequence along with its context. Its antigen is still unknown. The CDR3 totals 15 residues. The germline V gene encodes CDR1 LGHDT and CDR2 YNNKEL (reference sequence). The trim removed 3 bases at V and 2 bases at J, leaving 7 bases unmatched. This table comes from immunoSEQ multiplex PCR, and its TCRdb copy is limited to in-frame clones, with some not included. The sample shows 150,000 to 200,000 clones, 93% of them seen only once. These data originate in a study of T cell responses to AZD1222 COVID-19 vaccine. The study's findings and limits: The number of AZD1222 recipients seropositive at baseline was only 6 or 7. There were repertoire samples only from the period after the peak T cell response.

Sequences were derived from peripheral blood, sampled on day 0 of AZD1222 vaccination. The sequence derives from an adult in good health. V and J are TRBV3-1 (or the pseudogene TRBV3-2) and TRBJ2-7, with TRBD1 matching 7 bases. CDR3 loop: CASSQHGQAPYEQYF. In nucleotides, the CDR3 is TGTGCCAGCAGCCAGCATGGACAGGCCCCCTACGAGCAGTACTTC.